Listed below are T cell receptor beta chains from one sample, sequenced in a study of blood T cell repertoires in COVID-19. Produced via immunoSEQ multiplex PCR; TCRdb's table is partial and in-frame only. The sample holds 220,000 or so clones, roughly 84% seen once. Input material: peripheral blood. All receptors derive from a woman aged 30 to 39 who had recovered from COVID-19. CDR3s include the opening cysteine and the closing phenylalanine or tryptophan. Fields, in order: CDR3 length, clone size, J gene, V gene, D gene, CDR3 DNA, CDR3 protein. D genes are given only for firm matches. The size field is filled for only some rows; it gives once, few, many or a size class.

13,.,TRBJ2-1,TRBV7-8,TRBD2,TGTGCCAGCAGCTCCGGACTAGTCTATGAGCAGTTCTTC,CASSSGLVYEQFF
15,.,TRBJ2-3,TRBV10-3,TRBD1,TGTGCCATCAGTGTGGGGACAGGGGTTCCAGATACGCAGTATTTT,CAISVGTGVPDTQYF
14,.,TRBJ2-7,TRBV4-2,.,TGTGCCAGCAGCCAAGAGAATAGAATCTACGAGCAGTACTTC,CASSQENRIYEQYF
15,few,TRBJ2-7,TRBV3-1/TRBV3-2,TRBD2,TGTGCCAGCAGCCGAGGACTAGCGATCACCTACGAGCAGTACTTC,CASSRGLAITYEQYF
13,.,TRBJ2-1,TRBV6-5,.,TGTGCCAGCAGGCGACTAGTCCCTGGGGAGCAGTTCTTC,CASRRLVPGEQFF
13,few,TRBJ1-1,TRBV7-2,.,TGTGCCAGCAGCCGAGGGGAGGGCACTGAAGCTTTCTTT,CASSRGEGTEAFF
15,.,TRBJ2-3,TRBV2,.,TGTGCCACCTATCGCCGGGATTATAGCACAGATACGCAGTATTTT,CATYRRDYSTDTQYF
17,.,TRBJ1-2,TRBV11-2,TRBD1,TGTGCCAGCAGCTTAGCAGGACAGGGGAGGGGTAACTATGGCTACACCTTC,CASSLAGQGRGNYGYTF
17,.,TRBJ1-5,TRBV11-2,TRBD1,TGTGCCAGCAGCGCCCGGGACAGGACCTTTAGCAATCAGCCCCAGCATTTT,CASSARDRTFSNQPQHF
11,.,TRBJ2-1,TRBV7-2,.,TGTGCCAGCAGCCGAGTACCTGAGCAGTTCTTC,CASSRVPEQFF
16,once,TRBJ2-7,TRBV28,.,TGTGCCAGCAGTTCCCCCTGGGGGGTGACCTCCTACGAGCAGTACTTC,CASSSPWGVTSYEQYF
14,.,TRBJ2-2,TRBV28,.,TGTGCCAGCAGTATACAAGACAGGACCGGGGAGCTGTTTTTT,CASSIQDRTGELFF
17,.,TRBJ2-5,TRBV6-2/TRBV6-3,TRBD2,TGTGCCAGCAGTTCTCGACCTAGCGGGAGTCCCCAAGAGACCCAGTACTTC,CASSSRPSGSPQETQYF
18,.,TRBJ2-5,TRBV28,TRBD1,TGTGCCAGCAGTTTAGGTCGGGACAGGCCCTCCTCACAAGAGACCCAGTACTTC,CASSLGRDRPSSQETQYF
15,few,TRBJ1-2,TRBV27,.,TGTGCCAGCAGCCCCCAGTGGACTTACGAGGGTGGCTACACCTTC,CASSPQWTYEGGYTF
13,few,TRBJ1-5,TRBV19,TRBD1,TGTGCCAGTACCGGGACAGGTGGTCAGCCCCAGCATTTT,CASTGTGGQPQHF
13,.,TRBJ2-7,TRBV7-9,.,TGTGCCAGCAGCTTAGCTTTATCCCACGAGCAGTACTTC,CASSLALSHEQYF
13,.,TRBJ1-2,TRBV6-5,TRBD1,TGTGCCAGCACCCCAGGGGGAGGCTATGGCTACACCTTC,CASTPGGGYGYTF
17,once,TRBJ2-2,TRBV6-4,TRBD1,TGTGCCAGCAGTGTCCGACCGGGCAGGGGGCTCACCGGGGAGCTGTTTTTT,CASSVRPGRGLTGELFF
15,few,TRBJ1-5,TRBV6-5,TRBD1,TGTGCCAGCAATCCGGACAGGGATGGCAATCAGCCCCAGCATTTT,CASNPDRDGNQPQHF
14,.,TRBJ1-3,TRBV27,TRBD1,TGTGCCAGCAGGGACAGGGGCGCAGGAAACACCATATATTTT,CASRDRGAGNTIYF
14,.,TRBJ1-1,TRBV19,.,TGTGCCAGTAGTGGCGGCGGGATTTCCACTGAAGCTTTCTTT,CASSGGGISTEAFF
18,.,TRBJ2-1,TRBV27,TRBD2,TGTGCCAGCAAAATAAGTCGGACTAGCGGGAGGATCTACAATGAGCAGTTCTTC,CASKISRTSGRIYNEQFF
15,once,TRBJ1-3,TRBV9,TRBD1,TGTGCCAGCAGCGCACAGGGGGATTCTGGAAACACCATATATTTT,CASSAQGDSGNTIYF
12,.,TRBJ2-7,TRBV7-9,TRBD1,TGTGCCAGCAGCCTCCACACAGGGGGCTTGTACTTC,CASSLHTGGLYF
16,.,TRBJ2-1,TRBV27,TRBD2,TGTGCCAGCAGTTTAAGGGGAGGGTTCGTTTGGAATGAGCAGTTCTTC,CASSLRGGFVWNEQFF
16,.,TRBJ2-1,TRBV5-1,.,TGCGCCAGCAGCCCGCGCGTCGCCGTTTCCTACAATGAGCAGTTCTTC,CASSPRVAVSYNEQFF
16,.,TRBJ1-6,TRBV7-2,TRBD1,TGTGCCAGCAGCAGCCGCGGGACAGGGGATCACTCACCCCTCCACTTT,CASSSRGTGDHSPLHF
13,.,TRBJ2-5,TRBV9,TRBD1,TGTGCCAGCAGCGTAGGGGACAGCCCGACCCAGTACTTC,CASSVGDSPTQYF
15,.,TRBJ2-7,TRBV18,TRBD1,TGTGCCAGCTCACCACCGCGGACAGGGGGGTACGAGCAGTACTTC,CASSPPRTGGYEQYF
15,.,TRBJ2-3,TRBV24-1,TRBD2,TGTGCCACCAGTGATTGGGGAGGGGACTCAGATACGCAGTATTTT,CATSDWGGDSDTQYF
14,.,TRBJ1-5,TRBV6-5,TRBD1,TGTGCCAGCAGGTTTCGGACGGGACAGAGTCCCCAGCATTTT,CASRFRTGQSPQHF
15,once,TRBJ2-2,TRBV30,TRBD2,TGTGCCTGGGGAAGGCGGGAGGACGGCGGCGGGGAGCTGTTTTTT,CAWGRREDGGGELFF
15,.,TRBJ1-5,TRBV2,.,TGTGCCAGCAGTGAAGCGCTAAGCAGGGATCAGCCCCAGCATTTT,CASSEALSRDQPQHF
16,.,TRBJ2-1,TRBV24-1,TRBD2,TGTGCCACCAGTGATTCCGGGACTAGCGGGAGCAATGAGCAGTTCTTC,CATSDSGTSGSNEQFF
11,.,TRBJ1-2,TRBV29-1,.,TGCAGCGTTCAAGGCGGATCTGGCTACACCTTC,CSVQGGSGYTF
16,.,TRBJ2-5,TRBV4-1,TRBD2,TGCGCCAGCAGCCAAGATTCGCGGGAGTGGGGGGAGACCCAGTACTTC,CASSQDSREWGETQYF
15,.,TRBJ2-1,TRBV6-5,.,TGTGCCAGCAGTTCTCCGCTCGACAGCTACAATGAGCAGTTCTTC,CASSSPLDSYNEQFF
13,few,TRBJ2-2,TRBV7-3,.,TGTGCCAGCAGCACATCATACACCGGGGAGCTGTTTTTT,CASSTSYTGELFF
18,.,TRBJ1-5,TRBV3-1/TRBV3-2,.,TGTGCCAGCAGCCAAGAGGCCACCACAGGGTACGGAAATCAGCCCCAGCATTTT,CASSQEATTGYGNQPQHF
15,once,TRBJ1-1,TRBV15,.,TGTGCCACCAGCAGAGATCTTGCCGGGGGAACTGAAGCTTTCTTT,CATSRDLAGGTEAFF
15,.,TRBJ2-1,TRBV29-1,TRBD2,TGCAGCGTTGGAATTTCTAGCGGGGGCCTCAATGAGCAGTTCTTC,CSVGISSGGLNEQFF
14,.,TRBJ2-7,TRBV28,TRBD1,TGTGCCAGCAGGATGACAGGGATCCCCTACGAGCAGTACTTC,CASRMTGIPYEQYF
16,.,TRBJ2-7,TRBV27,TRBD2,TGTGCCAGCACCCCGACTAGCGGGATAAGCTCCTACGAGCAGTACTTC,CASTPTSGISSYEQYF
15,.,TRBJ1-5,TRBV15,.,TGTGCCACCAGCACCCCATCAGGGAACAATCAGCCCCAGCATTTT,CATSTPSGNNQPQHF
14,few,TRBJ2-5,TRBV30,TRBD2,TGTGCCTGGAGTGAAATAGCGGGAGTAGAGACCCAGTACTTC,CAWSEIAGVETQYF
15,.,TRBJ1-2,TRBV5-1,TRBD1,TGCGCCAGCAGCTCCGCAGGGGGCGCGCACTATGGCTACACCTTC,CASSSAGGAHYGYTF
15,.,TRBJ2-5,TRBV9,.,TGTGCCAGCAGCGTAGCCCCAACCCACAAGGAGACCCAGTACTTC,CASSVAPTHKETQYF
12,once,TRBJ2-3,TRBV5-1,.,TGCGCCAGCAGCTTCCCATCCGATACGCAGTATTTT,CASSFPSDTQYF
18,.,TRBJ2-4,TRBV15,TRBD2,TGTGCCACCAGCAGCGGACTAGGTGGGGGTCTCGGCAAAAACATTCAGTACTTC,CATSSGLGGGLGKNIQYF
16,once,TRBJ2-7,TRBV11-3,.,TGTGCCAGCAGCTTAGAATTCCGAGACTATTCCTACGAGCAGTACTTC,CASSLEFRDYSYEQYF
12,.,TRBJ2-1,TRBV4-1,.,TGCGCCAGCAGCCAAGCCGGCAATGAGCAGTTCTTC,CASSQAGNEQFF
14,.,TRBJ2-5,TRBV9,TRBD1,TGTGCCAGCAGCGTGGACAGGTTAGCGGAGACCCAGTACTTC,CASSVDRLAETQYF
15,.,TRBJ1-4,TRBV3-1/TRBV3-2,TRBD1,TGTGCCAGCAGCCCTGGGCAGGGGGGAAATGAAAAACTGTTTTTT,CASSPGQGGNEKLFF
13,once,TRBJ2-7,TRBV6-4,.,TGTGCCAGCGACGACAGGAGCTCCTACGAGCAGTACTTC,CASDDRSSYEQYF
12,once,TRBJ1-2,TRBV12-3/TRBV12-4,.,TGTGCCAGCAGAGACATTAACTATGGCTACACCTTC,CASRDINYGYTF
16,.,TRBJ2-6,TRBV6-5,.,TGTGCCAGCAGTTCCCTATCAGGGTCTGGGGCCAACGTCCTGACTTTC,CASSSLSGSGANVLTF
12,.,TRBJ1-5,TRBV6-2/TRBV6-3,.,TGTGCCAGCAGTTCCCCAGACGAGGCCCAGCATTTT,CASSSPDEAQHF
17,.,TRBJ1-5,TRBV7-9,.,TGTGCCAGCAGCTTAGGAACAGAAATTTATAGCAATCAGCCCCAGCATTTT,CASSLGTEIYSNQPQHF
16,.,TRBJ2-6,TRBV28,TRBD1,TGTGCCAGCTATCCCCAGGGGGCAGATGGGGCCAACGTCCTGACTTTC,CASYPQGADGANVLTF